This is a list of T cell receptor beta chains from one sample in a study of post-analysis software for immune sequencing data. TCRdb reprocessed the PCR reads with MiXCR, giving one entry per CDR3 protein. The sample has around 500,000 distinct CDR3 sequences, around 31% seen once. Material: blood. The source of these receptors is a girl under 18 with multiple sclerosis. CDR3s include the opening cysteine and the closing phenylalanine or tryptophan. The D gene is left open where the match is weak. Part of the rows lack a size; the others show once, few, many or a class for expanded clones.

d_call clone_size j_call v_call cdr3_aa cdr3_nt
- few TRBJ1-2 TRBV11-2 CASSFPGGNGYTF TGTGCCAGCAGCTTTCCCGGGGGCAATGGCTACACCTTC
TRBD2 many TRBJ2-1 TRBV6-4 CASSEGLAGTEQFF TGTGCCAGCAGCGAGGGACTAGCGGGGACTGAGCAGTTCTTC
- - TRBJ2-3 TRBV28 CAATAGTDTQYF TGTGCCGCCACGGCGGGGACAGATACGCAGTATTTT
TRBD1 - TRBJ1-2 TRBV5-1 CASSLDGTGDGYTF TGCGCCAGCAGCTTGGATGGGACAGGAGATGGCTACACCTTC
- few TRBJ2-5 TRBV4-1 CASSQVGYQETQYF TGCGCCAGCAGCCAAGTGGGGTACCAAGAGACCCAGTACTTC
TRBD1 few TRBJ2-6 TRBV20-1 CSASRGSSGANVLTF TGCAGTGCTAGCAGGGGGAGCTCTGGGGCCAACGTCCTGACTTTC
- - TRBJ2-1 TRBV4-2 CASSQDGHRERFF TGTGCCAGCAGCCAAGATGGCCATCGTGAGCGGTTCTTC
TRBD2 - TRBJ2-3 TRBV20-1 CSAIIPSGAAADTQYF TGCAGTGCTATAATACCGAGCGGGGCGGCAGCAGATACGCAGTATTTT
- - TRBJ1-1 TRBV7-3 CASSRQFDTEAFF TGTGCCAGCAGCCGACAGTTTGACACTGAAGCTTTCTTT
TRBD1 few TRBJ2-3 TRBV5-6 CASSLESTGGRADTQYF TGTGCCAGCAGCTTGGAGTCAACAGGGGGACGGGCAGATACGCAGTATTTT
- - TRBJ2-6 TRBV28 CASSSGCSGANVLTF TGTGCCAGCAGTTCCGGTTGCTCTGGGGCCAACGTCCTGACTTTC
- - TRBJ1-2 TRBV11-1 CASSLALGIPLTNYGYTF TGTGCCAGCAGCTTAGCGCTTGGGATACCACTCACTAACTATGGCTACACCTTC
- few TRBJ1-1 TRBV6-1 CASSGPQVDTEAFF TGTGCCAGCAGTGGCCCCCAGGTTGACACTGAAGCTTTCTTT
- few TRBJ2-7 TRBV6-1 CASSEKPGTYYYEQYF TGTGCCAGCAGTGAAAAACCGGGGACCTATTACTACGAGCAGTACTTC
- few TRBJ2-3 TRBV5-1 CASSLLLDTQYF TGCGCCAGCAGCCTGCTTTTGGATACGCAGTATTTT
- - TRBJ1-6 TRBV28 CASSDPTGQGSPLHF TGTGCCAGCAGTGACCCCACGGGCCAGGGATCACCCCTCCACTTT
- - TRBJ2-3 TRBV6-5 CASSSPHTDTQYF TGTGCCAGCAGTTCTCCACACACAGATACGCAGTATTTT
- few TRBJ1-1 TRBV29-1 CSALDTEAFF TGCAGCGCGCTGGATACTGAAGCTTTCTTT
TRBD1 many TRBJ2-6 TRBV14 CASSLWTGDGANVLTF TGTGCCAGCAGCCTATGGACAGGCGATGGGGCCAACGTCCTGACTTTC
- once TRBJ1-5 TRBV10-3 CAISEKVAVGQPQHF TGTGCCATCAGTGAGAAGGTCGCGGTGGGTCAGCCCCAGCATTTT
- few TRBJ1-5 TRBV24-1 CATSGGWGDQPQHF TGTGCCACCAGTGGGGGATGGGGGGATCAGCCCCAGCATTTT
- - TRBJ2-5 TRBV5-4 CASSGGRYEETQYF TGTGCCAGCAGCGGGGGTCGGTACGAAGAGACCCAGTACTTC
- few TRBJ2-5 TRBV20-1 CSARDWDIRTQYF TGCAGTGCTAGAGATTGGGACATTCGGACCCAGTACTTC
TRBD1 - TRBJ2-3 TRBV12-5 CASGARDRGTDTLYF TGTGCTAGTGGTGCCCGGGACAGGGGCACAGATACGCTGTATTTT
- many TRBJ1-2 TRBV6-4 CASSDSGVGYTF TGTGCCAGCAGTGACTCTGGGGTTGGCTACACCTTC
- many TRBJ1-2 TRBV29-1 CSVVPGAYGYTF TGCAGCGTTGTTCCGGGGGCCTATGGCTACACCTTC
- - TRBJ1-2 TRBV4-2 CASSQDLAVGYTF TGTGCCAGCAGCCAAGATTTGGCAGTTGGCTACACCTTC
TRBD1 - TRBJ2-7 TRBV20-1 CSARDLTGGAYEQYF TGCAGTGCTAGAGATCTAACAGGGGGCGCATACGAGCAGTACTTC
TRBD1 - TRBJ1-4 TRBV10-3 CAISESGQVALGTNEKLFF TGTGCCATCAGTGAGTCCGGACAGGTCGCGCTAGGAACTAATGAAAAACTGTTTTTT
- - TRBJ2-7 TRBV4-1 CASSRELAFSYEQYF TGCGCCAGCAGCCGCGAACTAGCCTTTTCCTACGAGCAGTACTTC